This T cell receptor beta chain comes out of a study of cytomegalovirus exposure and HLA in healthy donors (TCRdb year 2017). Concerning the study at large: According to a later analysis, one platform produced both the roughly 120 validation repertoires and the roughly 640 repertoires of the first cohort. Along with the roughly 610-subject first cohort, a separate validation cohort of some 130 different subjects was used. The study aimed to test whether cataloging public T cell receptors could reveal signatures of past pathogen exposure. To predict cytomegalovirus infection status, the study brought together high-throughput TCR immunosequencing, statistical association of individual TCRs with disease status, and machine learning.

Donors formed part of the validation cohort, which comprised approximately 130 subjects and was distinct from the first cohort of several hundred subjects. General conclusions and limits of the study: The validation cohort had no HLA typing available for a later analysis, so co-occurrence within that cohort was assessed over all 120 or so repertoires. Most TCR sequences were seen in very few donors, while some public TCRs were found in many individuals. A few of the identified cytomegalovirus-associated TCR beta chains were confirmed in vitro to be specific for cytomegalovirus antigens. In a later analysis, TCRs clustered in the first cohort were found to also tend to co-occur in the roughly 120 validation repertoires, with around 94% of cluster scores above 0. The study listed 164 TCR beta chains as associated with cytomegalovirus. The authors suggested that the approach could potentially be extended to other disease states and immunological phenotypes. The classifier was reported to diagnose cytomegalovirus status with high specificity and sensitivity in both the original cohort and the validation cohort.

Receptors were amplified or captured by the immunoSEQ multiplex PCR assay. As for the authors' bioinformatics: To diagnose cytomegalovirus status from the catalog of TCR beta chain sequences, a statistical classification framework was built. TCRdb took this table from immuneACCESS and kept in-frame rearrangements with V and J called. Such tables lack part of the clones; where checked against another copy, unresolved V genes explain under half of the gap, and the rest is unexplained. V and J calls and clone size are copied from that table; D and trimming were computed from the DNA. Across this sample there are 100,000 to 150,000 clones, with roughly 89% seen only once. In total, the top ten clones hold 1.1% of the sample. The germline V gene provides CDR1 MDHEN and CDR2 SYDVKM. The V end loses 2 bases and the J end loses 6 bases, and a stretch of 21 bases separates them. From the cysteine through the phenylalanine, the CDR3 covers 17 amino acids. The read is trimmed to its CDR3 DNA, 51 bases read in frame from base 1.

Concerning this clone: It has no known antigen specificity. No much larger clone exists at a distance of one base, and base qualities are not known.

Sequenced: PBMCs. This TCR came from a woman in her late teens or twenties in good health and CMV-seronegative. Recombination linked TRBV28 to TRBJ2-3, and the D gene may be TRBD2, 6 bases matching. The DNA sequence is TGTGCCAGCAGTTTAATAGGCTACGGACGGGGGATGGATACGCAGTATTTT. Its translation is CASSLIGYGRGMDTQYF.